A single sample gave rise to the 31 T cell receptor beta chains below, sequenced in a study of post-analysis software for immune sequencing data. Study-wide points: Higher frequency in patients than in controls was seen for five TRBV segments, with TRBV5-6, TRBV5-1 and TRBV20-1 among them.

Antigens of these TCRs are unknown. Every TCR beta cDNA library bore unique molecular identifiers. Each CDR3 protein gets one entry after TCRdb re-called the PCR reads with MiXCR. The sample has 700,000 to 900,000 distinct CDR3 sequences; more than 45% are singletons. Sequencing was performed on blood. The receptors stem from a girl aged 5 to 17 with multiple sclerosis.

The V call is TRBV12-3 or TRBV12-4, the J call TRBJ2-7; D is possibly TRBD1 or TRBD2 (6 bases each). The CDR3 length is 15 residues. V was shortened by 7 bases and J by 2 bases, with 18 bases between the two germline ends. The CDR3 DNA reads TGTGCCAGCAATGAGCTGGGGGGCTTAACCTACGAGCAGTACTTC. Translation: CASNELGGLTYEQYF.

This rearrangement joins TRBV12-3 or TRBV12-4 to TRBJ1-2; D uncertain. This CDR3 has 10 amino acids. The ends were cut back, 6 bases at V and 11 bases at J, with 10 bases in the middle. The CDR3 DNA follows: TGTGCCAGCAGATCAGTGTCTTACACCTTC. Its protein is CASRSVSYTF.

The chain couples TRBV12-3 or TRBV12-4 to TRBJ2-4; D may be TRBD1 (6 bases). The tail of the sequence fits TRBJ2-7 better, so the J call may be wrong. CDR3 length equals 14 residues. In DNA form, the CDR3 reads TGTGCCAGCAGGTCAGGGGTTAGCCTCTACGAGCAGTACTTC. This encodes CASRSGVSLYEQYF.

This sequence joins TRBV4-1 and TRBJ2-1; 8 bases are shared with TRBD2. The CDR3 sequence is 16 residues long. CDR1 and CDR2 (germline): MGHRA, YSYEKL. J lost 7 bases, V lost 5 bases, and 13 bases had no gene match. Here the CDR3 DNA reads TGCGCCAGCAGCGTTCTGGGGGAGCGGGAGAGTAATGAGCAGTTCTTC. Its protein product is CASSVLGERESNEQFF.

The sample holds a few counts of this clonotype. The rearrangement joins TRBV20-1 to TRBJ1-5, with TRBD1 matching 11 bases. CDR1 is DFQATT and CDR2 is SNEGSKA in the germline V gene (reference sequence). CDR3 length: 15 residues. J lost 5 bases, V lost 2 bases, and 5 bases had no gene match. CDR3 region: CSARPLDRGHQPQHF. CDR3 nucleotide sequence: TGCAGTGCTAGACCCTTGGACAGGGGGCATCAGCCCCAGCATTTT.

The gene calls are TRBV5-1 and TRBJ2-1, with 10 bases aligning to TRBD2. J was trimmed by 1 base and V by 1 base; bases with no gene match: 11. The CDR3 length is 19 residues. Germline V gene lookup returns CDR1 SGHRS and CDR2 YFSETQ. In DNA form, the CDR3 reads TGCGCCAGCAGCTTGACTAGCGGGACCAATATATTATCCTACAATGAGCAGTTCTTC. Encoded protein: CASSLTSGTNILSYNEQFF.

The chain is built from TRBV12-3 or TRBV12-4 and TRBJ1-6, with a tentative D call TRBD1 (6 bases). This CDR3 has 17 amino acids. V lost 5 bases to trimming and J lost 10 bases, with 24 bases between them. CDR3 in DNA: TGTGCCAGCAGTACCCCTACAGGGATCGGCTTTAACTCACCCCTCCACTTT. Translating gives CASSTPTGIGFNSPLHF.

The chain employs TRBV6-5 and TRBJ2-1; a possible D gene is TRBD2 (6 bases). V was cut by 9 bases and J by 7 bases, with 16 bases left in between. CDR3 length equals 13 residues. In germline, CDR1 is MNHEY, CDR2 SVGAGI. CDR3 DNA sequence: TGTGCCAGTAGATTCGTGGCGGGAAATGAGCAGTTCTTC. This encodes CASRFVAGNEQFF.

The rearrangement links TRBV10-2 to TRBJ2-5; 7 bases are shared with TRBD2. Trimming cost V 6 bases and J 2 bases; bases outside gene matches: 3. Germline V gene sequence: CDR1 WSHSY, CDR2 SAAADI. The length of the CDR3 is 13 residues. The CDR3 region is CASRRGEQETQYF. The DNA for the CDR3 is TGCGCCAGCAGACGGGGGGAACAAGAGACCCAGTACTTC.

The gene calls are TRBV6-1 and TRBJ2-7; D is ambiguous. Trimming stripped 9 bases from V and 0 bases from J, with 21 bases between. Germline V gene lookup returns CDR1 MNHNS and CDR2 SASEGT. The CDR3 contains 16 residues. Written as DNA, the CDR3 is TGTGCCAGTTCCTCCGAGACACCCACCCACTCCTACGAGCAGTACTTC. Its protein is CASSSETPTHSYEQYF.

The count of this clonotype is one. The rearrangement uses TRBV3-1 and TRBJ1-2; TRBD1 is a possible D gene (5 bases). CDR1 is LGHDT and CDR2 is YNNKEL in the germline V gene (reference sequence). With 4 bases removed from V and 6 bases from J, the gap between germline ends came to 9 bases. The CDR3 extends over 12 amino acids. The DNA of the CDR3 is TGTGCCAGCAGCCGGGGGACGGATGGCTACACCTTC. Encoded protein: CASSRGTDGYTF.

This chain joins TRBV29-1 and TRBJ2-5, with D unresolved. The J call may be in error: the DNA end matches TRBJ2-7 better. This CDR3 is 14 amino acids long. Germline loops: CDR1 SQVTM, CDR2 ANQGSEA. CDR3 residues: CSVELMSEKDEQYF. CDR3 sequence (DNA): TGCAGCGTTGAATTGATGAGCGAAAAGGACGAGCAGTACTTC.

The chain combines TRBV5-1 with TRBJ1-6, with D possibly being TRBD1 (5 bases). The CDR3 sequence is 15 residues long. V was cut by 1 base and J by 8 bases, with 13 bases left in between. Germline V gene sequence: CDR1 SGHRS, CDR2 YFSETQ. CDR3 protein: CASSLKGTSDSPLHF. The CDR3 coding sequence is TGCGCCAGCAGCTTGAAGGGGACCAGTGATTCACCCCTCCACTTT.

This clonotype occurred a few times. The rearrangement joins TRBV6-2 or TRBV6-3 to TRBJ2-3; D is possibly TRBD1 (6 bases). Germline assignment: CDR1 MNHEY and CDR2 SVGEGT. This CDR3 is built from 15 residues. Trimming took off 2 bases at V and 1 base at J, with 10 bases between the two ends. In DNA, the CDR3 is TGTGCCAGCAGTTACGGGGGCTATGGCACAGATACGCAGTATTTT. Translating it yields CASSYGGYGTDTQYF.

Only a few counts were recorded for this clonotype. Here the CDR3 reads CSPQRGDNEQFF. CDR3 bases: TGCAGCCCTCAGCGGGGAGACAATGAGCAGTTCTTC. The chain joins TRBV29-1 to TRBJ2-1; 7 positions match TRBD2. The CDR3 extends over 12 amino acids. Germline V gene data show CDR1 as SQVTM and CDR2 as ANQGSEA. With V trimmed by 8 bases and J by 5 bases, 6 bases remained unmatched.

This clonotype was observed a handful of times. The chain links TRBV12-3 or TRBV12-4 to TRBJ1-2; TRBD1 matches at 9 bases. This CDR3 has 17 residues. V shed 6 bases and J 4 bases; nucleotides not matched to a gene: 15. The chain's CDR3 is CASSPNHPGQGPYGYTF. The CDR3 coding sequence is TGTGCCAGCAGCCCGAATCATCCGGGACAGGGACCCTATGGCTACACCTTC.

The chain carries TRBV6-2 or TRBV6-3 and TRBJ2-1; no definite D call. Trimming took off 5 bases at V and 7 bases at J, with 18 bases between the two ends. Germline loops: CDR1 MNHEY, CDR2 SVGEGT. There are 15 residues in the CDR3. CDR3 bases: TGTGCCAGCAGTCAGGACGGGTCTCATTTAAATGAGCAGTTCTTC. Residues: CASSQDGSHLNEQFF.

The chain joins TRBV7-3 to TRBJ2-1; TRBD2 aligns across 12 bases. Germline loops: CDR1 SGHTA, CDR2 FQGTGA. The CDR3 sequence is 16 residues long. Trimming at V came to 5 bases and at J to 3 bases, leaving 5 bases not matched to a gene. Here the CDR3 DNA reads TGTGCCAGCAGCCTGCTAGCGGGAGGGGGCTACAATGAGCAGTTCTTC. It specifies CASSLLAGGGYNEQFF.

The chain couples TRBV20-1 to TRBJ1-4; D ambiguous. The germline V and J ends were trimmed by 2 bases and 5 bases, with 12 bases remaining between them. Germline CDR1 reads DFQATT; CDR2 reads SNEGSKA (reference sequence). The CDR3 contains 14 residues. The CDR3 loop reads CSARSRAKNEKLFF. In DNA form, the CDR3 reads TGCAGTGCTAGATCTCGGGCCAAGAATGAAAAACTGTTTTTT.

This clonotype has just a few counts. The genes are TRBV29-1 and TRBJ2-1; 8 bases map to TRBD2. The CDR3 sequence is 15 residues long. Germline loops: CDR1 SQVTM, CDR2 ANQGSEA. J gave up 0 bases and V 1 base, and 2 bases lay outside the gene matches. CDR3 region: CSVEGLAGSYNEQFF. The CDR3 DNA sequence: TGCAGCGTTGAAGGGCTAGCGGGCTCCTACAATGAGCAGTTCTTC.

This clonotype was counted between two and nine times. The chain joins TRBV24-1 to TRBJ2-3; 8 nucleotides line up with TRBD1. V trimming: 4 bases; J trimming: 1 base; junction bases outside the gene matches: 6. This CDR3 is built from 16 residues. Germline CDR1 reads KGHDR; CDR2 reads SFDVKD. The CDR3 DNA sequence: TGTGCCACCAGTGACCCCGGACAGGGTGGCACAGATACGCAGTATTTT. It specifies CATSDPGQGGTDTQYF.

The V and J genes are TRBV20-1 and TRBJ2-7; D could derive from TRBD1 or TRBD2 (5 bases each). Germline CDR1 and CDR2: DFQATT and SNEGSKA (reference sequence). V shed 0 bases and J shed 0 bases, with 18 bases lying between them. This CDR3 contains 17 residues. The CDR3 region is CSARDWVGTLRSYEQYF. CDR3 bases: TGCAGTGCTAGAGATTGGGTCGGGACCCTACGCTCCTACGAGCAGTACTTC.

The V and J genes are TRBV12-3 or TRBV12-4 and TRBJ2-1; TRBD2 matches 12 bases. V lost 3 bases, J lost 7 bases, and 10 bases stayed unmatched. The CDR3 is 17 residues long. DNA of the CDR3: TGTGCCAGCAGTTTGGTCTCTAGCGGGAGGGCCGGGAATGAGCAGTTCTTC. Encoded protein: CASSLVSSGRAGNEQFF.

This clonotype showed up just a few times. This chain uses TRBV20-1 with TRBJ2-5, with D perhaps TRBD1 (5 bases). This CDR3 region has 12 residues. Looked up from germline, CDR1 is DFQATT and CDR2 is SNEGSKA (reference sequence). V was shortened by 3 bases and J by 7 bases, with 12 bases between the two germline ends. This CDR3 is CSARVRVGTQYF. In nucleotides, the CDR3 is TGCAGTGCTAGGGTCAGGGTAGGGACCCAGTACTTC.

The V and J genes are TRBV29-1 and TRBJ2-3; a possible D gene is TRBD2 (5 bases). Germline CDR1 and CDR2: SQVTM and ANQGSEA. Deletions cut 6 bases from V and 1 base from J, with 17 bases between. The CDR3 has 15 residues. The chain's CDR3 is CSVPPNLAGTDTQYF. DNA for the CDR3: TGCAGCGTGCCCCCGAACCTAGCCGGCACAGATACGCAGTATTTT.

This chain connects TRBV15 to TRBJ2-5; the D is unclear. V was clipped by 0 bases and J by 7 bases, with 3 bases between them. The CDR3 sequence is 11 residues long. CDR1 and CDR2 (germline): LNHNV, YYDKDF (reference sequence). The CDR3 sequence: CATSRDRTQYF. The DNA for the CDR3 is TGTGCCACCAGCAGAGACCGGACCCAGTACTTC. Variable domain in full (rest from reference TRBV15 and TRBJ2-5): DAMVIQNPRYQVTQFGKPVTLSCSQTLNHNVMYWYQQKSSQAPKLLFHYYDKDFNNEADTPDNFQSRRPNTSFCFLDIRSPGLGDTAMYLCATSRDRTQYFGPGTRLLVL.

This chain links TRBV20-1 with TRBJ2-5, with TRBD2 matching 9 bases. J was trimmed by 11 bases and V by 0 bases; bases with no gene match: 10. The V gene's germline CDR1 is DFQATT and CDR2 SNEGSKA (reference sequence). The CDR3 runs to 14 residues. The CDR3, as DNA: TGCAGTGCTAGAGAAGCGGGAGGTCGCAATGAGCAGTACTTC. Translating gives CSAREAGGRNEQYF.

The rearrangement uses TRBV9 and TRBJ2-1; 15 nucleotides align to TRBD2. With V trimmed by 3 bases and J by 8 bases, 15 bases remained unmatched. The CDR3 totals 19 residues. Per the germline V gene, CDR1 is SGDLS and CDR2 is YYNGEE. CDR3 in amino acids: CASSAYGTSGRKGADEQFF. The CDR3 DNA sequence: TGTGCCAGCAGCGCATACGGGACTAGCGGGAGGAAAGGCGCCGATGAGCAGTTCTTC.

This clonotype was observed once. This chain connects TRBV5-1 to TRBJ2-5; D possibly uses TRBD1 or TRBD2 (5 bases each). The J call may be in error: the DNA end matches TRBJ2-4 better. Germline V gives CDR1 SGHRS, CDR2 YFSETQ. The CDR3 covers 15 residues. The CDR3: CASSLVEGIKNIQYF. The CDR3 nucleotides are TGCGCCAGCAGCTTGGTCGAGGGGATTAAAAACATTCAGTACTTC.

This clonotype was observed a handful of times. V gene TRBV20-1 combines with J gene TRBJ2-3; D gene unclear. CDR1 is DFQATT, CDR2 SNEGSKA, per germline (reference sequence). There are 13 residues in the CDR3. V was cut by 3 bases and J by 5 bases, with 12 bases left in between. This CDR3 is CSASAAPQDTQYF. Here the CDR3 DNA reads TGCAGTGCTAGCGCTGCCCCTCAAGATACGCAGTATTTT.

This clonotype has just a few counts. V gene TRBV20-1 combines with J gene TRBJ2-3; D remains ambiguous. Per germline, CDR1 DFQATT and CDR2 SNEGSKA (reference sequence). The ends were cut back, 5 bases at V and 0 bases at J, with 6 bases in the middle. The length of the CDR3 is 12 residues. In DNA form, the CDR3 reads TGCAGTGCTTCTTCTAGCACAGATACGCAGTATTTT. This sequence encodes CSASSSTDTQYF.